This TCR beta chain came from a study of Ad26.COV2.S vaccination and SARS-CoV-2 variants. Study-level results: In TCR breadth and depth analyses, total T cell responses may have been underestimated. Vaccinees and placebo recipients showed similar non-spike TCR breadth. CD8+ and CD4+ T cells specific for spike reportedly responded with substantial breadth after vaccination.

TCRdb's copy holds only in-frame clones and misses some; the assay was immunoSEQ multiplex PCR. The repertoire holds 150,000 to 200,000 clones, with approximately 90% as singletons. The CDR3 has 13 residues. Germline CDR1 reads GTSNPN; CDR2 reads SVGIG (reference sequence). V lost 3 bases, J lost 6 bases, and 14 bases lay in between. With regard to this clone: Its specificity is not known.

The gene calls are TRBV30 and TRBJ1-1; a weak D match, TRBD1 (5 bases). This material consisted of peripheral blood, taken after recovery from COVID-19. The source is a human donor who had recovered from COVID-19. The CDR3 loop is CAWSRKGIPEAFF. The CDR3 nucleotides are TGTGCCTGGAGCCGCAAGGGGATCCCTGAAGCTTTCTTT.